This TCR beta chain was identified during a study of T cells after yellow fever vaccination. Study results and limitations: The secondary response was weaker, and its peak arrived faster, on day 5 versus 15. Detected again after the booster were most primary-vaccination clones, at roughly 95% CD4 and about 89% CD8.

Concerning this clonotype: Its target is not known.

V gave up 3 bases and J gave up 4 bases, with 13 bases separating them. The CDR3 has 14 amino acids. It was through 5'RACE template switching that TCR cDNA was made, with a universal primer site and UMIs added. TCRdb redid the calling of the 5' RACE reads with MiXCR, one entry per CDR3 protein. The data contain more than 450,000 distinct CDR3 sequences, about a fifth of them seen just once; the ten biggest clones take up roughly 16%. The rearrangement uses TRBV12-3 or TRBV12-4 and TRBJ2-7; D is perhaps TRBD2 (6 bases). This sequence was found in a man between 18 and 29 years old who received the YFV17D yellow fever vaccine. Sequences were derived from PBMCs, sampled less than 25 days after the first yellow fever vaccination. The CDR3 nucleotides are TGTGCCAGCAGTTTTGGCAGGGCGGGGTACGAGCAGTACTTC. Its protein product is CASSFGRAGYEQYF.